This T cell receptor (beta chain) was recorded in a study of blood T cell repertoires in COVID-19. For the study at large: Sources were T cells, B-cell-depleted T cells, or PBMCs; the material itself was cDNA or gDNA.

The assay was immunoSEQ multiplex PCR, and TCRdb's table has in-frame clones only and misses some. The table has over 250,000 clones, 80% to 90% seen once. CDR1 is MNHEY, CDR2 SVGAGI, per germline. V was pared by 7 bases and J by 0 bases, with 15 bases between. The CDR3 covers 15 residues. This clone has a handful of counts. The chain uses TRBV6-5 and TRBJ1-1; TRBD1 is a possible D gene (5 bases). The sequenced sample consisted of peripheral blood. The receptor comes from a woman between 65 and 79 years old with acute or convalescent COVID-19. The CDR3 nucleotides read TGTGCCAGCAAGACGGGGGGGGTTATGAACACTGAAGCTTTCTTT. Its protein product is CASKTGGVMNTEAFF.